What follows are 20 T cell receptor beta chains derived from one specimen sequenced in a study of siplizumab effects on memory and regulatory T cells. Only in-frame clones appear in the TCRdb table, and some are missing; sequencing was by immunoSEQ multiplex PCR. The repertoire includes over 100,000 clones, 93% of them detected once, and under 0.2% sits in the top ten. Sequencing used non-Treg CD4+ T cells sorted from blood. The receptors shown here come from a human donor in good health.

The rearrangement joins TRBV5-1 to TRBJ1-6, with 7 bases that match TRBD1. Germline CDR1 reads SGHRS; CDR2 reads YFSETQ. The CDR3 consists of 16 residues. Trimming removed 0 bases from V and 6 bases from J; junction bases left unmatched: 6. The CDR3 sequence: CASSLAQGGSNSPLHF. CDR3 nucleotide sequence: TGCGCCAGCAGCTTGGCCCAGGGGGGGTCTAATTCACCCCTCCACTTT.

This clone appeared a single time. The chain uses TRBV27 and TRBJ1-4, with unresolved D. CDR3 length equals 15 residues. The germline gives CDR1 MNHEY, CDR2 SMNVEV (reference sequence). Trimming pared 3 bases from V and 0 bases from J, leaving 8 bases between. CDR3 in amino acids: CASSLRGATNEKLFF. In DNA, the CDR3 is TGTGCCAGCAGTTTGAGAGGAGCAACTAATGAAAAACTGTTTTTT.

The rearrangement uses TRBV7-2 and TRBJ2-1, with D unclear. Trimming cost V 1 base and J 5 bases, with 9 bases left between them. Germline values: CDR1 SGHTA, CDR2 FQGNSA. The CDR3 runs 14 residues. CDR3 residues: CASSLDPTNNEQFF. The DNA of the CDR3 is TGTGCCAGCAGCTTAGATCCGACAAACAATGAGCAGTTCTTC.

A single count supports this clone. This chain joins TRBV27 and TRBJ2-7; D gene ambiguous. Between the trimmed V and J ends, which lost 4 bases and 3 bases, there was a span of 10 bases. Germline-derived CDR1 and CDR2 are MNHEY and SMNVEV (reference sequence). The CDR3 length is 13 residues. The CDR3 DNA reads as TGTGCCAGCAGTTCCAGACTGTACTACGAGCAGTACTTC. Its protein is CASSSRLYYEQYF.

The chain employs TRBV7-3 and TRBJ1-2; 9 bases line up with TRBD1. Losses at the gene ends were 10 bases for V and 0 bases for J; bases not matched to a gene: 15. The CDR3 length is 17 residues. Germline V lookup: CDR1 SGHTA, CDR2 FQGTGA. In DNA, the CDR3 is TGTGCCATCCTAGCCCAAGACAGGGGGAAGGCTAACTATGGCTACACCTTC. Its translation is CAILAQDRGKANYGYTF.

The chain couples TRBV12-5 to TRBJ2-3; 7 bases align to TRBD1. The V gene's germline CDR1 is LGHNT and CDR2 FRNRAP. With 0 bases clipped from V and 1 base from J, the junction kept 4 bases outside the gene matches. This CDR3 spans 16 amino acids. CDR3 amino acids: CASGLVLGQGTDTQYF. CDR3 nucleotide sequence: TGTGCTAGTGGTTTGGTACTAGGACAGGGCACAGATACGCAGTATTTT.

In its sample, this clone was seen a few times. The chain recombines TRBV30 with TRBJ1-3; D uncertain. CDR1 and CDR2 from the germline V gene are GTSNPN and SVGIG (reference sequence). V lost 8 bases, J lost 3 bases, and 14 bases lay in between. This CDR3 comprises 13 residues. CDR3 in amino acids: CAGGKGHGNTIYF. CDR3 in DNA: TGTGCCGGCGGGAAGGGTCATGGAAACACCATATATTTT.

The chain's CDR3 is CASSPRSGLAGQETQYF. Here the CDR3 DNA reads TGCGCCAGCAGCCCAAGATCGGGACTAGCGGGACAAGAGACCCAGTACTTC. The chain employs TRBV5-1 and TRBJ2-5; 13 nucleotides align to TRBD2. CDR3 length equals 17 residues. J lost 2 bases, V lost 4 bases, and 8 bases had no gene match. Looked up from germline, CDR1 is SGHRS and CDR2 is YFSETQ.

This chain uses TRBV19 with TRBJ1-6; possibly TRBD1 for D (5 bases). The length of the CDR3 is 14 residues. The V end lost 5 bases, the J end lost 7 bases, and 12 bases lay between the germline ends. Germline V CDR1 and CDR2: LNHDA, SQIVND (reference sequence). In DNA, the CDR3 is TGTGCCAGTAGTGGGGCAGGGAGGAATTCACCCCTCCACTTT. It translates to CASSGAGRNSPLHF.

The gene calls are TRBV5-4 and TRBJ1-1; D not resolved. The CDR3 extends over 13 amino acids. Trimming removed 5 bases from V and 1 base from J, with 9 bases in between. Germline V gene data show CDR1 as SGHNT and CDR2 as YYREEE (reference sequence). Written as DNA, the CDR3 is TGTGCCAGCAGTCTGGACTGGAACACTGAAGCTTTCTTT. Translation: CASSLDWNTEAFF.

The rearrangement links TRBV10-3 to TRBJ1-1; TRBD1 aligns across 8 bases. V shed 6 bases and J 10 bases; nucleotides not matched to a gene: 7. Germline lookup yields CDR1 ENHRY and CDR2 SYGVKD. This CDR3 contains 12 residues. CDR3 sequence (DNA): TGTGCCATCAGGACAGGGGTGGAGGCAGCTTTCTTT. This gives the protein CAIRTGVEAAFF.

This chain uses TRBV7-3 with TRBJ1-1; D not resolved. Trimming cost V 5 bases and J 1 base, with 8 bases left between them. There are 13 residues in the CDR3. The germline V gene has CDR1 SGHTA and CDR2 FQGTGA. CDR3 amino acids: CASSATTNTEAFF. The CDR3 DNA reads TGTGCCAGCAGCGCGACAACGAACACTGAAGCTTTCTTT.

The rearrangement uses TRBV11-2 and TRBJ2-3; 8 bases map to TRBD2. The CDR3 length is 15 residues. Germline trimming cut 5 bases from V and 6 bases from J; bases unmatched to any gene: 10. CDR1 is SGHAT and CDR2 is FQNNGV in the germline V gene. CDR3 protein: CASSILVGGADTQYF. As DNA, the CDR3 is TGTGCCAGCAGCATTCTAGTCGGGGGGGCGGATACGCAGTATTTT.

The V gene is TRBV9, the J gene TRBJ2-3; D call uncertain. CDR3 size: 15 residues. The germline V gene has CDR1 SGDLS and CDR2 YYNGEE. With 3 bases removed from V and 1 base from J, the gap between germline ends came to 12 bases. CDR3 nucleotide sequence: TGTGCCAGCAGCGCCGCCCGACAACGCACAGATACGCAGTATTTT. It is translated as CASSAARQRTDTQYF.

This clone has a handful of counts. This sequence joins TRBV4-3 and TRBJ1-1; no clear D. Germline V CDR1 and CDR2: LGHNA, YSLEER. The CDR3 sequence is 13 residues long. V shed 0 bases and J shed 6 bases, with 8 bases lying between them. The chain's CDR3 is CASSQEVAAEAFF. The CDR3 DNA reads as TGCGCCAGCAGCCAAGAAGTGGCGGCTGAAGCTTTCTTT.

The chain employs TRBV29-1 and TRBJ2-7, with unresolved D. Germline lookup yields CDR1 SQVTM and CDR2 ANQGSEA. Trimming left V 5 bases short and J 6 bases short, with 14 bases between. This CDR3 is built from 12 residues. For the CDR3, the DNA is TGCAGCGTTCTCCCGACGGGTAGCGAGCAGTACTTC. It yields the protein CSVLPTGSEQYF.

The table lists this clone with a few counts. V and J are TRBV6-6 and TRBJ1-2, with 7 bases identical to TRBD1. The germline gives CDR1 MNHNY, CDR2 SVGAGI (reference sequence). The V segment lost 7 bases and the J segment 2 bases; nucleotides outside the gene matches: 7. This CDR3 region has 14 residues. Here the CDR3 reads CASNIQGFNYGYTF. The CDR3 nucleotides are TGTGCCAGCAACATACAGGGGTTCAACTATGGCTACACCTTC.

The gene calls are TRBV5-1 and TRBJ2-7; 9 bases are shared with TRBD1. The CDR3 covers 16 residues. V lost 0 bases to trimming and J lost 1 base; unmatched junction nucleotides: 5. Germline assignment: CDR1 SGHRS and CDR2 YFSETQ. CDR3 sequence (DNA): TGCGCCAGCAGCTTGGCCGGGACAGGGAAATCCTACGAGCAGTACTTC. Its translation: CASSLAGTGKSYEQYF.

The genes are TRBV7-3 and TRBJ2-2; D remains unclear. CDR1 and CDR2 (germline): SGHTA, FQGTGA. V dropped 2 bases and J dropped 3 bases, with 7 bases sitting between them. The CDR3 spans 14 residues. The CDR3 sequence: CASSLWADTGELFF. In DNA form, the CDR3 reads TGTGCCAGCAGCTTATGGGCAGACACCGGGGAGCTGTTTTTT.

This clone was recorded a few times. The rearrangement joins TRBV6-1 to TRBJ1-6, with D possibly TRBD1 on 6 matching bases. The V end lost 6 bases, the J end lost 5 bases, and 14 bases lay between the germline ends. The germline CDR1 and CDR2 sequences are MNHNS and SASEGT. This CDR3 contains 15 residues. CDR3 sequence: CASRPPAGDNSPLHF. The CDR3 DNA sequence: TGTGCCAGCAGGCCCCCCGCAGGGGATAATTCACCCCTCCACTTT.